The next 11 T cell receptor beta chains were all read from a single sample in a study of T cells in narcolepsy. Assay: immunoSEQ multiplex PCR; the TCRdb copy retains only in-frame clones and omits some. The data show roughly 27,000 clones, with approximately 86% seen just once and 1% to 1.3% held by the top ten. The sequenced sample was CD45RA- memory CD4+ T cells from PBMCs. The receptors here all came from a human donor with narcolepsy.

In its sample, this clone was seen once. V usage is TRBV19 and J usage is TRBJ1-2; TRBD1 aligns across 8 bases. Trimming at V came to 5 bases and at J to 8 bases, leaving 4 bases not matched to a gene. This CDR3 is built from 12 residues. Germline V gene lookup returns CDR1 LNHDA and CDR2 SQIVND (reference sequence). CDR3 in amino acids: CASSVDRGGYTF. DNA for the CDR3: TGTGCCAGTAGTGTTGACAGGGGCGGCTACACCTTC.

The chain couples TRBV28 to TRBJ2-1, with D hard to call. The germline V gene encodes CDR1 MDHEN and CDR2 SYDVKM. The CDR3 contains 12 residues. The ends were cut back, 2 bases at V and 8 bases at J, with 7 bases in the middle. The CDR3 nucleotides are TGTGCCAGCAGTTTAAAGGGTCATGAGCAGTTCTTC. Residues: CASSLKGHEQFF. Together with reference TRBV28 and TRBJ2-1, the CDR3 gives the full variable domain: DVKVTQSSRYLVKRTGEKVFLECVQDMDHENMFWYRQDPGLGLRLIYFSYDVKMKEKGDIPEGYSVSREKKERFSLILESASTNQTSMYLCASSLKGHEQFFGPGTRLTVL.

This sequence joins TRBV2 and TRBJ1-6; TRBD1 agrees at 7 bases. The germline V gene encodes CDR1 SNHLY and CDR2 FYNNEI. Trimming removed 5 bases from V and 10 bases from J; junction bases left unmatched: 8. The CDR3 covers 14 residues. The CDR3 DNA reads as TGTGCCAGCAGTAAAGGGGGCACGAACTCACCCCTCCACTTT. As protein: CASSKGGTNSPLHF.

The V gene is TRBV27, the J gene TRBJ1-6; D is undetermined. V lost 6 bases, J lost 7 bases, and 13 bases lay in between. This CDR3 is 14 amino acids long. Germline assignment: CDR1 MNHEY and CDR2 SMNVEV (reference sequence). As DNA, the CDR3 is TGTGCCAGCAGCCTACGGGCCAAAAATTCACCCCTCCACTTT. Its translation: CASSLRAKNSPLHF.

The chain has TRBV10-3 and TRBJ2-1; 8 nucleotides agree with TRBD1. This CDR3 comprises 14 residues. J was trimmed by 9 bases and V by 3 bases; bases with no gene match: 7. In germline, CDR1 is ENHRY, CDR2 SYGVKD. This chain's CDR3 is CAISDRQGSIEQFF. CDR3 sequence (DNA): TGTGCCATCAGTGACCGACAGGGGAGCATTGAGCAGTTCTTC.

This clone turned up a few times. The chain employs TRBV27 and TRBJ2-3, with D maybe TRBD1 (6 bases). The CDR3 totals 14 residues. V lost 2 bases and J lost 4, with 10 bases in between. Germline loops: CDR1 MNHEY, CDR2 SMNVEV (reference sequence). Written as DNA, the CDR3 is TGTGCCAGCAGTTTACAGGGGTTCGCAGATACGCAGTATTTT. Amino acid sequence: CASSLQGFADTQYF.

V usage is TRBV19 and J usage is TRBJ1-2; TRBD1 aligns across 9 bases. Germline values: CDR1 LNHDA, CDR2 SQIVND (reference sequence). V shed 3 bases and J 0 bases; nucleotides not matched to a gene: 2. The CDR3 is made up of 15 amino acids. The chain's CDR3 is CASSMGTGSNYGYTF. The CDR3 bases are TGTGCCAGTAGTATGGGGACAGGGTCTAACTATGGCTACACCTTC.

The rearrangement joins TRBV6-6 to TRBJ1-1, with TRBD1 matching 8 bases. The J segment lost 4 bases and the V segment lost 7 bases, leaving 8 bases of the junction unmatched. The CDR3 is 14 amino acids. Germline values: CDR1 MNHNY, CDR2 SVGAGI (reference sequence). The CDR3 is CASTQTQGATEAFF. The CDR3 bases are TGTGCCAGCACCCAAACCCAGGGGGCCACTGAAGCTTTCTTT.

The rearrangement links TRBV7-6 to TRBJ1-3; D not resolved. Trimming cost V 4 bases and J 7 bases, with 8 bases left between them. The CDR3 covers 12 residues. Germline loops: CDR1 SGHVS, CDR2 FNYEAQ. CDR3 sequence reads: CASSSPPNTIYF. DNA for the CDR3: TGTGCCAGCAGCTCCCCCCCCAACACCATATATTTT.

This chain links TRBV7-8 with TRBJ2-7; D is uncertain. Germline assignment: CDR1 SGHVS and CDR2 FQNEAQ. The CDR3 extends over 14 amino acids. V was clipped by 3 bases and J by 0 bases, with 9 bases between them. The CDR3 DNA follows: TGTGCCAGCAGCTTCGCAAAGAACTCCTACGAGCAGTACTTC. It encodes CASSFAKNSYEQYF.

This chain links TRBV6-1 with TRBJ1-6; TRBD1 matches 9 bases. This CDR3 is built from 15 residues. Germline CDR1 MNHNS, CDR2 SASEGT. The V and J ends lost 6 bases and 9 bases, in that order; junction bases with no gene match: 9. The CDR3 DNA follows: TGTGCCAGCAGCCCCGACGGGGACAGGGCTTCACCCCTCCACTTT. Amino acid sequence: CASSPDGDRASPLHF.